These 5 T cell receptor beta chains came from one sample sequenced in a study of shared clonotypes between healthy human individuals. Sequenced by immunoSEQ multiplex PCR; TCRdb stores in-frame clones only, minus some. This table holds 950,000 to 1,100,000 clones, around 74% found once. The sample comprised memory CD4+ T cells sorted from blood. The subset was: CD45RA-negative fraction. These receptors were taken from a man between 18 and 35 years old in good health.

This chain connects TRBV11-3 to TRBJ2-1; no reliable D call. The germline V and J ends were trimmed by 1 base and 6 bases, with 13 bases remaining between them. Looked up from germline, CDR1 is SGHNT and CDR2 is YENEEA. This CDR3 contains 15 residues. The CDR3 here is CASSLGGKNSNEQFF. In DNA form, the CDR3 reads TGTGCCAGCAGCTTAGGTGGGAAGAACTCCAATGAGCAGTTCTTC.

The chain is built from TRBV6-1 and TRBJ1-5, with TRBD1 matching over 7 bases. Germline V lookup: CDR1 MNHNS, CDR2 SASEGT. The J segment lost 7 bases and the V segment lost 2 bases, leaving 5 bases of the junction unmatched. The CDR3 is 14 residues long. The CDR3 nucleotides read TGTGCCAGCAGTGAAAACAGGGGAGGACAGCCCCAGCATTTT. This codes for CASSENRGGQPQHF.

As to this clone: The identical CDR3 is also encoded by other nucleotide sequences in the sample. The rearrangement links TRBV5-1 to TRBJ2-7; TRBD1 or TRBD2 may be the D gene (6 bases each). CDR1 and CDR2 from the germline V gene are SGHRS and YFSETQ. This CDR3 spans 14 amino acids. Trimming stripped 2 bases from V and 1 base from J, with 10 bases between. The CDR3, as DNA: TGCGCCAGCAGCTTAGGGGGGCAATCCTACGAGCAGTACTTC. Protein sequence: CASSLGGQSYEQYF.

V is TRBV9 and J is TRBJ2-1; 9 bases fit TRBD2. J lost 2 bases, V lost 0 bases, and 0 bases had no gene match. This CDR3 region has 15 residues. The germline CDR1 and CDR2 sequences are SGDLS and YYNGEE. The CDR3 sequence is CASSVASGTYNEQFF. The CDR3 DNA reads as TGTGCCAGCAGCGTAGCTAGCGGGACCTACAATGAGCAGTTCTTC.

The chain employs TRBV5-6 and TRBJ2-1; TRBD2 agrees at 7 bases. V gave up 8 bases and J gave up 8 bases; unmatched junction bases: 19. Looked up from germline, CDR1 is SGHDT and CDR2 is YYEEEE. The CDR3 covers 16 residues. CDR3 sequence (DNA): TGTGCCAGTCGAGCGGGATCCAGTCCCGGGTCCGATGAGCAGTTCTTC. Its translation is CASRAGSSPGSDEQFF.